A selection of T cell receptor beta chains follows, all from one sample in a study of T cells in Graves' hyperthyroidism and ophthalmopathy. TCRdb processed the multiplex PCR reads anew with MiXCR; each CDR3 protein has one entry. Among a few hundred thousand distinct CDR3 sequences listed, about 14% were seen once. Sequences were obtained from blood. The receptor set was obtained from a young woman with Graves' ophthalmopathy. The CDR3 runs from the conserved cysteine through the conserved F or W. The order of the fields is V gene, J gene, CDR3 protein.

TRBV10-1	TRBJ2-2	CASRDRGDTGELFF
TRBV9	TRBJ1-2	CASSPRRPGHRRYGYTF
TRBV7-2	TRBJ1-6	CASSLASGRRRPLHF
TRBV15	TRBJ2-1	CATSREGGGPFGGNEQFF
TRBV12-3/TRBV12-4	TRBJ1-2	CATNGGGGGYTF
TRBV9	TRBJ2-5	CASSWDLETQYF
TRBV18	TRBJ2-1	CASSPPGGGADNEQFF
TRBV11-2	TRBJ1-5	CASSRGDRALQPQHF
TRBV29-1	TRBJ1-4	CSANRGRLAEKLFF
TRBV4-1	TRBJ1-1	CASSPGTGVATEAFF
TRBV7-3	TRBJ2-3	CASSLKLAGSTDTQYF
TRBV7-2	TRBJ2-1	CASSPTRLAGVFNEQFF
TRBV7-8	TRBJ1-1	CASSLEAITEAFF
TRBV29-1	TRBJ2-5	CSAKRPTGAHETQYF
TRBV20-1	TRBJ1-6	CSARADYNSPLHF
TRBV27	TRBJ2-1	CASSSPATTNEQFF
TRBV7-9	TRBJ2-7	CASSQTGASVEQYF
TRBV7-2	TRBJ1-6	CASSLRDRGNSPLHF
TRBV28	TRBJ1-5	CASSPHVGDSHNQPQHF
TRBV29-1	TRBJ1-1	CSVEPRTGLSEAFF
TRBV15	TRBJ2-7	CATITGSDVYEQYF
TRBV6-1	TRBJ1-5	CASSRGPLVGNQPQHF
TRBV2	TRBJ2-1	CASSTRQMQFF
TRBV18	TRBJ1-1	CASSPRTGETEAFF
TRBV3-1	TRBJ1-6	CASSHLQGGPLHF
TRBV7-9	TRBJ2-6	CASSLDGVSGANVLTF
TRBV19	TRBJ2-7	CASSSRQGRYEQYF
TRBV18	TRBJ2-2	CASSPLVENTGELFF
TRBV12-3/TRBV12-4	TRBJ2-2	CASSFLAGRNFNTGELLF
TRBV28	TRBJ2-7	CASSSALPEQYF
TRBV12-3/TRBV12-4	TRBJ1-2	CASTYRWANYGYTF
TRBV7-9	TRBJ1-4	CASSPMDEKLFF
TRBV16	TRBJ1-4	CASSQQLNEKLFF
TRBV14	TRBJ2-1	CASSQGTVLISQQFF
TRBV27	TRBJ1-2	CASSPTDILGYTF
TRBV20-1	TRBJ2-1	CSGLADSYNEQFF
TRBV4-2	TRBJ2-5	CASSQDARTGGYQETQYF
TRBV12-3/TRBV12-4	TRBJ1-5	CASSFWLGGGVGQPQHF
TRBV12-3/TRBV12-4	TRBJ1-3	CASSLGTVSGNTIYF
TRBV5-1	TRBJ2-7	CASSYGNPYEQYF
TRBV20-1	TRBJ2-7	CSASGDLAGAHEQYF
TRBV12-3/TRBV12-4	TRBJ1-5	CASSKLLGQGGTNQPQHF
TRBV3-1	TRBJ2-1	CASSPRHRGMTDEQFF
TRBV20-1	TRBJ2-7	CSASSEGQLATNDYEQYF
TRBV4-2	TRBJ2-2	CASSQFLAQPAGELFF
TRBV27	TRBJ1-2	CASSFNPGFYGYTF
TRBV11-1	TRBJ2-2	CASSRRQHTGELFF
TRBV28	TRBJ1-3	CASHRRGPNLNTIYF
TRBV9	TRBJ1-6	CASSVAPTGTTSPLHF